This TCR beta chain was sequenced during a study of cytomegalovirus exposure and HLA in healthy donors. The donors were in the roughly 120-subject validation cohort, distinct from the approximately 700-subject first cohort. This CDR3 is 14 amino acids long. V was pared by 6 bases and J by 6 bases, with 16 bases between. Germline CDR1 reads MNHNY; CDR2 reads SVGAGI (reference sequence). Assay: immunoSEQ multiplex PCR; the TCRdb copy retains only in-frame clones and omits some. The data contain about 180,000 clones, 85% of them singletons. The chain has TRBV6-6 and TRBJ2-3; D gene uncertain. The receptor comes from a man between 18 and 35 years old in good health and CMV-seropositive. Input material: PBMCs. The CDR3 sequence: CASRLGTVLDTQYF. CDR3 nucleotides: TGTGCCAGCAGATTAGGTACAGTTTTGGATACGCAGTATTTT.